This T cell receptor beta chain was found in a study of shared clonotypes between healthy human individuals. Study-level results: Compared with clonotypes that all four donors shared, non-shared clonotypes had lower generation probabilities.

Comments on this clone: Its antigen is unknown. At the DNA level, this CDR3 is encoded by other sequences in the same sample as well.

Naive-designated CD8 cells lacked CD45RO, were positively enriched for CCR7, and omitted terminally differentiated effector memory CD45RA+ cells. The ends were cut back, 2 bases at V and 1 base at J, with 9 bases in the middle. The CDR3 runs 14 residues. In germline, CDR1 is MNHEY, CDR2 SMNVEV (reference sequence). The assay was immunoSEQ multiplex PCR, and TCRdb's table has in-frame clones only and misses some. The sample yields around 2,100,000 clones, about 95% seen once. The sequencing sample was made of naive CD8+ T cells sorted from blood. This sequence was found in a man aged 18 to 35 in good health. The rearrangement links TRBV27 to TRBJ2-7, with D possibly being TRBD1 (5 bases). In nucleotides, the CDR3 is TGTGCCAGCAGTTTAAGGGGCGCATCCTACGAGCAGTACTTC. Amino acid sequence: CASSLRGASYEQYF.